This entry lists 20 T cell receptor beta chains sequenced from one sample in a study of naive and memory T cell subsets. An equimolar mix of two oligonucleotides served as the beta constant-region primer for TRBC1 and TRBC2. TCRdb analysed the UMI-ligation and nested PCR reads with MiXCR anew, one entry per CDR3 protein. This sample has about 85,000 distinct CDR3 sequences, with around 14% found just once. Sequencing was performed on central memory CD4+ T cells from blood. These receptors were collected from a human donor in good health.

This clonotype has just a few counts. The chain has TRBV10-3 and TRBJ2-7; D unclear. V lost 6 bases, J lost 4 bases, and 13 bases lay in between. This CDR3 comprises 13 residues. The V gene's germline CDR1 is ENHRY and CDR2 SYGVKD. The CDR3 protein is CAIRAEKIYEQYF. In nucleotides, the CDR3 is TGTGCCATCAGAGCCGAAAAGATTTACGAGCAGTACTTC.

This clonotype has ten or more counts. The chain links TRBV28 to TRBJ2-6; D gene ambiguous. This CDR3 spans 12 amino acids. The germline CDR1 and CDR2 sequences are MDHEN and SYDVKM. The V gene lost 10 bases and the J gene lost 1 base, with 5 bases spanning the gap. The CDR3 reads CATLSGANVLTF. CDR3 DNA: TGTGCCACCCTTTCTGGGGCCAACGTCCTGACTTTC.

The chain recombines TRBV24-1 with TRBJ2-3, with a weak D call TRBD2 (6 bases). Germline CDR1 is KGHDR and CDR2 is SFDVKD. The length of the CDR3 is 14 residues. Trimming shortened V by 7 bases and J by 2 bases, and 12 bases separated the two germline ends. CDR3 bases: TGTGCCACCAGAAGCGGGCAGTCCACAGATACGCAGTATTTT. Residues: CATRSGQSTDTQYF.

In this sample, this clonotype turned up many times. V usage is TRBV19 and J usage is TRBJ2-6; D unclear. The CDR3 contains 14 residues. From germline, CDR1 is LNHDA and CDR2 SQIVND (reference sequence). V dropped 6 bases and J dropped 4 bases, with 10 bases sitting between them. CDR3: CASRDRLGANVLTF. DNA for the CDR3: TGTGCCAGTAGGGATCGTCTGGGGGCCAACGTCCTGACTTTC.

The CDR3 DNA follows: TGTGCCAGCTCCCCCGGGAGCTCGGATACGCAGTATTTT. Translating gives CASSPGSSDTQYF. The V gene is TRBV18, the J gene TRBJ2-3; D possibly corresponds to TRBD2 (6 bases). This CDR3 has 13 amino acids. Trimming removed 6 bases at V and 6 bases at J, with 13 bases between. Germline CDR1 reads KGHSH; CDR2 reads LQKENI.

A few counts support this clonotype. The chain is built from TRBV30 and TRBJ2-5, with 8 positions matching TRBD2. With 4 bases clipped from V and 5 bases from J, the junction kept 9 bases outside the gene matches. The CDR3 has 14 residues. Per the germline V gene, CDR1 is GTSNPN and CDR2 is SVGIG (reference sequence). This chain's CDR3 is CAWTMGLGAETQYF. CDR3 bases: TGTGCCTGGACTATGGGACTAGGGGCGGAGACCCAGTACTTC.

This clonotype has a handful of counts. V and J are TRBV6-5 and TRBJ1-2; D perhaps matches TRBD1 (6 bases). V lost 7 bases and J 2 bases, leaving 14 bases between the germline ends. CDR1 is MNHEY and CDR2 is SVGAGI in the germline V gene. This CDR3 region has 14 residues. CDR3 residues: CASTWGGRNYGYTF. For the CDR3, the DNA is TGTGCCAGCACGTGGGGGGGGCGGAACTATGGCTACACCTTC.

The CDR3 reads CASTRQRPPSGNTIYF. In DNA form, the CDR3 reads TGTGCCAGTACCCGACAGCGACCCCCTTCTGGAAACACCATATATTTT. The rearrangement links TRBV19 to TRBJ1-3, with D possibly matching TRBD1 (5 bases). Germline lookup yields CDR1 LNHDA and CDR2 SQIVND (reference sequence). This CDR3 contains 16 residues. V lost 7 bases and J lost 1, with 17 bases in between. The entire variable domain, with the rest obtained from reference TRBV19 and TRBJ1-3, is as follows: DGGITQSPKYLFRKEGQNVTLSCEQNLNHDAMYWYRQDPGQGLRLIYYSQIVNDFQKGDIAEGYSVSREKKESFPLTVTSAQKNPTAFYLCASTRQRPPSGNTIYFGEGSWLTVV.

This rearrangement joins TRBV7-8 to TRBJ2-3; 10 bases match TRBD2. CDR1 SGHVS and CDR2 FQNEAQ come from the germline V gene. With V trimmed by 6 bases and J by 5 bases, 8 bases remained unmatched. The CDR3 length is 15 residues. The CDR3 DNA sequence: TGTGCCAGCAGTCCTCTAGCGGGAGCCGTAGATACGCAGTATTTT. It specifies CASSPLAGAVDTQYF.

The chain joins TRBV5-5 to TRBJ2-3, with TRBD2 matching 10 bases. J gave up 0 bases and V 4 bases, and 5 bases lay outside the gene matches. This CDR3 spans 16 amino acids. Germline CDR1 is SGHKS and CDR2 is YYEKEE (reference sequence). The CDR3 DNA is TGTGCCAGCAGCGACAAGACTAGCGGGAGCACAGATACGCAGTATTTT. It encodes CASSDKTSGSTDTQYF.

The chain's CDR3 is CSVRGTGYNEQFF. In DNA, the CDR3 is TGCAGCGTCCGGGGAACTGGGTACAATGAGCAGTTCTTC. The chain couples TRBV29-1 to TRBJ2-1; possible D gene TRBD2, 5 bases. CDR1 and CDR2 (germline): SQVTM, ANQGSEA. Trimming left V 6 bases short and J 4 bases short, with 13 bases between. The CDR3 is 13 amino acids.

This chain links TRBV6-6 with TRBJ2-1; TRBD2 matches at 7 bases. The germline V gene encodes CDR1 MNHNY and CDR2 SVGAGI (reference sequence). J gave up 10 bases and V 6 bases, and 24 bases lay outside the gene matches. The CDR3 runs to 18 residues. CDR3 in DNA: TGTGCCAGCAGCCTCAAAGCCCCCGGGACTATTAAAACAGGCGAGCAGTTCTTC. It translates to CASSLKAPGTIKTGEQFF.

This clonotype was detected many times. The J gene is TRBJ1-2, the V gene TRBV5-1; no firm D call. This CDR3 is built from 13 residues. Per the germline V gene, CDR1 is SGHRS and CDR2 is YFSETQ. V was pared by 1 base and J by 4 bases, with 8 bases between. The CDR3 bases are TGCGCCAGCAGCTTGTTAGGAACCTATGGCTACACCTTC. Translating it yields CASSLLGTYGYTF. Drawing the rest from reference TRBV5-1 and TRBJ1-2, the complete variable domain is KAGVTQTPRYLIKTRGQQVTLSCSPISGHRSVSWYQQTPGQGLQFLFEYFSETQRNKGNFPGRFSGRQFSNSRSEMNVSTLELGDSALYLCASSLLGTYGYTFGSGTRLTVV.

CDR3 region: CASTGGDQETQYF. The DNA for the CDR3 is TGTGCCAGCACTGGCGGGGACCAAGAGACCCAGTACTTC. The V and J genes are TRBV28 and TRBJ2-5, with D perhaps matching TRBD2 (6 bases). CDR1 and CDR2 from the germline V gene are MDHEN and SYDVKM. This CDR3 comprises 13 residues. The ends were cut back, 7 bases at V and 0 bases at J, with 9 bases in the middle.

This clonotype occurred many times. This chain links TRBV29-1 with TRBJ1-5; D call uncertain. V was trimmed by 3 bases and J by 7 bases, leaving 7 bases between them. The CDR3 loop spans 11 amino acids. Germline-derived CDR1 and CDR2 are SQVTM and ANQGSEA. The DNA of the CDR3 is TGCAGCGTTGATTTCGAGCAGCCCCAGCATTTT. Encoded protein: CSVDFEQPQHF.

This clonotype was observed many times. This chain connects TRBV20-1 to TRBJ2-3; TRBD2 matches at 9 bases. Germline-derived CDR1 and CDR2 are DFQATT and SNEGSKA (reference sequence). This CDR3 contains 20 residues. V lost 0 bases to trimming and J lost 0 bases; unmatched junction nucleotides: 16. DNA of the CDR3: TGCAGTGCTAGAGATCTAGCGGGAAAGAAAACGGTTACTAGCACAGATACGCAGTATTTT. It is translated as CSARDLAGKKTVTSTDTQYF.

There are many counts of this clonotype. The genes are TRBV6-2 or TRBV6-3 and TRBJ2-1, with TRBD1 as a possible D gene (6 bases). Germline V gene lookup returns CDR1 MNHEY and CDR2 SVGEGT. With 6 bases removed from V and 10 bases from J, the gap between germline ends came to 10 bases. This CDR3 spans 11 amino acids. CDR3 sequence: CASSSGTEQFF. The CDR3 DNA is TGTGCCAGCAGCTCCGGGACAGAGCAGTTCTTC.

This chain connects TRBV27 to TRBJ2-5; 7 nucleotides agree with TRBD2. J was trimmed by 5 bases and V by 5 bases; bases with no gene match: 11. Germline CDR1 and CDR2: MNHEY and SMNVEV (reference sequence). CDR3 length equals 15 residues. The CDR3 DNA reads TGTGCCAGCAGTCCGGGACTACGTGTCGCGGAGACCCAGTACTTC. Translated, it gives CASSPGLRVAETQYF.

This chain connects TRBV6-2 or TRBV6-3 to TRBJ2-3; 11 nucleotides line up with TRBD1. CDR3 size: 15 residues. Germline CDR1 and CDR2: MNHEY and SVGEGT. V lost 5 bases, J lost 7 bases, and 8 bases stayed unmatched. CDR3 bases: TGTGCCAGCAGTCCCCAAGGACAGGGGGCCTATACGCAGTATTTT. As protein: CASSPQGQGAYTQYF.

The chain uses TRBV20-1 and TRBJ2-7; D may match TRBD1 or TRBD2 (5 bases each). The V end lost 1 base, the J end lost 2 bases, and 15 bases lay between the germline ends. This CDR3 spans 15 amino acids. Germline-derived CDR1 and CDR2 are DFQATT and SNEGSKA (reference sequence). In nucleotides, the CDR3 is TGCAGTGCTAGAGCTGGGGGTAGCGCGACCTACGAGCAGTACTTC. Translated: CSARAGGSATYEQYF.